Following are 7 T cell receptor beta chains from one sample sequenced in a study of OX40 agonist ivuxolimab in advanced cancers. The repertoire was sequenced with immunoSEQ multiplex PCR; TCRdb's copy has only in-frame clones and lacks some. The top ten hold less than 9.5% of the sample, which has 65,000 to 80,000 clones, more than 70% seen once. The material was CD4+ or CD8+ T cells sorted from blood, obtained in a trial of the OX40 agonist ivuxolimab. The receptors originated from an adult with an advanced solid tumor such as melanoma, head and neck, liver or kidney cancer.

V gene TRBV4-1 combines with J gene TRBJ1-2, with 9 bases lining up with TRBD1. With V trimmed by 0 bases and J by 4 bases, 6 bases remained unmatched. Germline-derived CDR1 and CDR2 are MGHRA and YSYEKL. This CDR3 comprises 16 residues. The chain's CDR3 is CASSQDGTGGTYGYTF. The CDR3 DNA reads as TGCGCCAGCAGCCAAGACGGAACAGGGGGCACCTATGGCTACACCTTC.

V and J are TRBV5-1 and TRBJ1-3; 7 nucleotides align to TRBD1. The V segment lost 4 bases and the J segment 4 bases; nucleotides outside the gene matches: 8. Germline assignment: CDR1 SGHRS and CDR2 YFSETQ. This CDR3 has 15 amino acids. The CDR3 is CASSPYTGEGNTIYF. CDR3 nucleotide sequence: TGCGCCAGCAGCCCATACACAGGGGAAGGAAACACCATATATTTT.

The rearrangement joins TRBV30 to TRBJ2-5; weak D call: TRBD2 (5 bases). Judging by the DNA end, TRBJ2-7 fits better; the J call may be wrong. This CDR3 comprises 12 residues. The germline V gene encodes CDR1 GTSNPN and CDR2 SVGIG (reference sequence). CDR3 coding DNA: TGTGCCCGAGCGGACCCTGCCTACGAGCAGTACTTC. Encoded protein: CARADPAYEQYF.

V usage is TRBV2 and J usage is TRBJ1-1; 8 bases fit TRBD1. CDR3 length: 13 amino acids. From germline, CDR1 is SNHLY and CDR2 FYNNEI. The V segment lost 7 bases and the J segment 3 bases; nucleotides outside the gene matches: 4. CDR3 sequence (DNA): TGTGCCAGCAAGGGGGACAGGTACACTGAAGCTTTCTTT. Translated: CASKGDRYTEAFF.

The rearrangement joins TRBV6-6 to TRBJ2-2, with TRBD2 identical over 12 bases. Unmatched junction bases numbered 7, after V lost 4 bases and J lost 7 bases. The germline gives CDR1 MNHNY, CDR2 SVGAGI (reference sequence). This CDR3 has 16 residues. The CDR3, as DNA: TGTGCCAGCAGTTCACTAGCGGGGGGCCGGATCGGGGAGCTGTTTTTT. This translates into CASSSLAGGRIGELFF.

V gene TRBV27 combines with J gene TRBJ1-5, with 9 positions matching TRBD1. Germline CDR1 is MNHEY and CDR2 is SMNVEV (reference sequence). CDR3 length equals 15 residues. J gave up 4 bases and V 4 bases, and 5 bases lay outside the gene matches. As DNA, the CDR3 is TGTGCCAGCAGTTCCCTCGGGACAGGGAATCAGCCCCAGCATTTT. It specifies CASSSLGTGNQPQHF.

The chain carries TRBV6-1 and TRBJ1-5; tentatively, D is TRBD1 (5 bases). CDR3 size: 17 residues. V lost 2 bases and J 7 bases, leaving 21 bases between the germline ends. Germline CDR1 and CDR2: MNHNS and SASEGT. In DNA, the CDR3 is TGTGCCAGCAGTGAACGGGAGGGGTGGAAGGGCAGGCAGCCCCAGCATTTT. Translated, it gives CASSEREGWKGRQPQHF.